A selection of T cell receptor beta chains follows, all from one sample in a study of blood T cell repertoires in COVID-19. TCRdb's table, derived via immunoSEQ multiplex PCR, lists solely in-frame clones and lacks some. The sample includes around 290,000 clones, 89% seen only once; the top ten take 1.5% to 2%. Input material: PBMCs or T cells enriched from blood (not recorded which). The receptors were sampled from a woman between 35 and 50 years old who had recovered from COVID-19. CDR3s leave out the opening cysteine and the closing phenylalanine or tryptophan. Clone size appears in some rows only: once, few, many, or a class for an expanded clone.

abundance | v_gene | CDR3aa
few | TRBV7-9 | ASSLAGTYYEQY
once | TRBV5-1 | ASSSTVPGNTIY
once | TRBV4-1 | ASSQDRGGTGLNEQF
. | TRBV9 | ASSVGVGGNYGYT
. | TRBV5-5 | ASRLLAGGPVEQF
once | TRBV9 | ASSVSQGAYNNEQF
. | TRBV30 | AWGKGGALNGYT
. | TRBV6-5 | ASSYDRQSYEQY
few | TRBV5-6 | ASSIRGEQY
. | TRBV30 | ALGEGARKAF